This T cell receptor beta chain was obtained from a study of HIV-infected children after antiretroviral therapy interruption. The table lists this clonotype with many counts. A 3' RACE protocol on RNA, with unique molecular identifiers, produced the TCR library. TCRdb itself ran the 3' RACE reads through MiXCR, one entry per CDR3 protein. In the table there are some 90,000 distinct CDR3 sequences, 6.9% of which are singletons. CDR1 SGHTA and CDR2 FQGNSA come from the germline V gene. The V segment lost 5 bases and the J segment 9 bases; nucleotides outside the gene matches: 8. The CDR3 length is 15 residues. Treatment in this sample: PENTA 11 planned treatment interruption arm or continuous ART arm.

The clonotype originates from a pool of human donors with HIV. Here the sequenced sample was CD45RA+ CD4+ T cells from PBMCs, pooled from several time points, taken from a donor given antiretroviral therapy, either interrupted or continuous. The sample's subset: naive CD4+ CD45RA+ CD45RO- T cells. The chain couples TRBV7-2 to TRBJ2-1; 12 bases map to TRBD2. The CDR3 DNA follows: TGTGCCAGCAGCGCCCTAGCGGGGGGGCCTGGTGAGCAGTTCTTC. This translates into CASSALAGGPGEQFF. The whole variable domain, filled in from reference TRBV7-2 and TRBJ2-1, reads GAGVSQSPSNKVTEKGKDVELRCDPISGHTALYWYRQSLGQGLEFLIYFQGNSAPDKSGLPSDRFSAERTGGSVSTLTIQRTQQEDSAVYLCASSALAGGPGEQFFGPGTRLTVL.